This T cell receptor (beta chain) is drawn from a study of human T cells and chemical hapten exposure (dated by TCRdb to about 2021). Notes on the research overall: For sensitization, 2% DPC in acetone was applied to a 2 cm by 2 cm area of upper inner arm skin. Blood samples were taken from patients before sensitization (week 0) and then at 2, 6 and about 24 weeks after DPC sensitization. In alopecia patients, the study followed how the peripheral blood TCR repertoire changed in vivo over primary and secondary sensitization to diphenylcyclopropenone (DPC), a hapten. Nearly 30 alopecia patients gave blood for TCR sequencing at one to four time points (pre-sensitization, 2, 6 and 24 weeks). Patch testing was done on the upper back using Finn chambers containing 0.01% DPC, and results were scored after 6 days according to International Contact Dermatitis Research Group standards. Libraries were pooled for sequencing, and per-sample TCR yields varied mainly because of small differences in library volumes within the pool. Throughout the study period of 20 to 30 weeks, patients also received therapeutic DPC doses to the scalp every week. The mostly female patient cohort included alopecia areata with under or over 50% scalp involvement, alopecia totalis and alopecia universalis. Study-wide conclusions, independent of this receptor: Alopecia, a presumed autoimmune disease, was present in all patients, so the immune response of the patients might differ from that of healthy individuals. No change with DPC sensitization was found in the number of TCRs above 1 in 1000 frequency, and no evidence of global repertoire structure alterations was found. Patch test score was positively correlated with the number of PT1 expanded TCRs, with significance at thresholds 8, 16 and 32 but not at 4. After repeated subsampling, changes were observed in the strength of the expansion versus patch-test correlation and in the threshold at which the correlation became significant. Significantly more large CDR3 similarity clusters were formed by expanded TCRs than by pre-sensitization or healthy control sets, consistent with antigen-driven responses.

The intended sense of this specimen's time point label: patch test 3, about 24 weeks after DPC sensitization. Explained via the paper, the treatment or condition label denotes: therapeutic diphenylcyclopropenone sensitization with weekly scalp DPC. At each patch-test visit, blood was drawn before the patch test was applied. Patients were considered eligible if aged 18 to 70, diagnosed with alopecia and deemed suitable for DPC therapy, and patients were excluded if pregnant. Total RNA was extracted from unfractionated whole blood collected in Tempus Blood RNA tubes. Library construction relied on RACE. Sequenced on a NextSeq 500. During library preparation, unique molecular identifiers were attached to individual cDNA molecules so that TCRs could be counted quantitatively and reproducibly. For every blood RNA sample, sequencing covered both the TCR alpha and TCR beta chains. For the original study's pipeline: The median number of TCRs per sample was over 85,000, ranging from roughly 23,224 to 700,000. The Decombinator software suite was used to annotate V, J and CDR3 in the TCR reads. For PS versus PT1 abundance plots, all samples were subsampled to the same number of TCRs (28,000). TCRs were defined as expanded if absent before sensitization and observed at least eight times at the 2-week time point. TCRdb passed the public sequencing reads through fastp at Q25 and MiXCR, retaining productive beta sequences. One record per CDR3 amino acid sequence lists the most common genes and DNA. The V and J calls shown here were made by TCRdb, not taken from the authors' results. The sample profile shows tens of thousands of distinct CDR3 sequences; more than 9.5% of them were found once. Jointly, the top ten make up 15% to 20% of the sample.

Concerning this clonotype: The target of this receptor is not known. Base-call qualities are not available, and no considerably larger clone is one nucleotide away.

Cut back by 3 bases and 4 bases, the V and J ends lie 15 bases apart. Spanning cysteine to phenylalanine, the CDR3 consists of 14 amino acids. The CDR3 DNA has 42 bases and is translated from base 1. CDR1 and CDR2 were assigned from the germline V gene (reference sequence) as DFQATT and SNEGSKA. This chain joins TRBV20-1 to TRBJ1-1, with no confidently assigned D gene. The sample consisted of whole blood, taken in connection with sensitization to the hapten diphenylcyclopropenone (DPC). The sequence was obtained from a middle-aged woman with alopecia areata. Some clones in this sample may be carry-over from other donors' samples. The CDR3 is CSASARTGSTEAFF. The DNA sequence is as follows: TGCAGTGCTAGCGCGAGGACGGGTTCCACTGAAGCTTTCTTT.